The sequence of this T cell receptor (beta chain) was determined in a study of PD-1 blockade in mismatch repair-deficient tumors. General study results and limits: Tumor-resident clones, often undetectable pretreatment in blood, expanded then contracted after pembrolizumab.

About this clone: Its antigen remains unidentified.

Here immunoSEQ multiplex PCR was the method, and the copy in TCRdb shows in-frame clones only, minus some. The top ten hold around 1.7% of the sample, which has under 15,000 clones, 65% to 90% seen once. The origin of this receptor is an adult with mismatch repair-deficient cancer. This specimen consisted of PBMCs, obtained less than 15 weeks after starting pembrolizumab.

The CDR3 nucleotides are TGTGCCACCCCAAAGATCGGGAAAGGGACTGAAGCTTTCTTT. Protein: CATPKIGKGTEAFF. The genes are TRBV6-1 and TRBJ1-1; D not certain. The germline V gene has CDR1 MNHNS and CDR2 SASEGT. The V end lost 10 bases, the J end lost 5 bases, and 20 bases lay between the germline ends. CDR3 length: 14 residues.